The T cell receptor (beta chain) described here comes from a study of blood T cell repertoires in COVID-19. V lost 3 bases, J lost 3 bases, and 4 bases stayed unmatched. The CDR3 sequence is 15 residues long. Germline values: CDR1 SEHNR, CDR2 FQNEAQ (reference sequence). The method was immunoSEQ multiplex PCR; TCRdb's version includes in-frame clones alone and lacks a portion of them. The profile shows about 170,000 clones, around 83% of them singletons. This TCR derives from a woman older than 75 in a cohort sampled during active or convalescent COVID-19. Sequencing was performed on peripheral blood. The chain recombines TRBV7-9 with TRBJ1-3; the match to TRBD1 covers 8 bases. The CDR3 DNA follows: TGTGCCAGCAGCTTTGACAGGGGCATTGGAAACACCATATATTTT. Translating it yields CASSFDRGIGNTIYF.